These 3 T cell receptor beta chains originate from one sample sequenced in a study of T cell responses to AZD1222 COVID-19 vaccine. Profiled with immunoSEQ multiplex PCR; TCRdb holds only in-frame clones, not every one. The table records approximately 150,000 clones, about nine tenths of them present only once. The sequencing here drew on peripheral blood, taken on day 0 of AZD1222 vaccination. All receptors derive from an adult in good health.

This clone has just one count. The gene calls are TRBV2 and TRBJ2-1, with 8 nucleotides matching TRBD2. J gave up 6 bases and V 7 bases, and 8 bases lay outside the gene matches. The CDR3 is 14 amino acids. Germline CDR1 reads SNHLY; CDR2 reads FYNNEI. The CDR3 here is CASNPAGEGNEQFF. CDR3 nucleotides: TGTGCCAGCAATCCAGCGGGAGAGGGCAATGAGCAGTTCTTC.

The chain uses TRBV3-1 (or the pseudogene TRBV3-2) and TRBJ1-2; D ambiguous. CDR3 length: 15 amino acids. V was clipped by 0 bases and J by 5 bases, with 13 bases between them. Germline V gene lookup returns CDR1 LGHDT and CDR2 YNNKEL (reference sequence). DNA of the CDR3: TGTGCCAGCAGCCAAGATCCTGCCGGAACTTATGGCTACACCTTC. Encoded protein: CASSQDPAGTYGYTF.

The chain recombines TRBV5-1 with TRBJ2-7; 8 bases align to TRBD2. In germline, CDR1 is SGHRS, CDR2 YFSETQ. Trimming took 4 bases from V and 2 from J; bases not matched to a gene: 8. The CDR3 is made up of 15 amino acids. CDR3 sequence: CASSPGGAATYEQYF. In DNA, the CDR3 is TGCGCCAGCAGCCCGGGGGGGGCAGCAACCTACGAGCAGTACTTC.